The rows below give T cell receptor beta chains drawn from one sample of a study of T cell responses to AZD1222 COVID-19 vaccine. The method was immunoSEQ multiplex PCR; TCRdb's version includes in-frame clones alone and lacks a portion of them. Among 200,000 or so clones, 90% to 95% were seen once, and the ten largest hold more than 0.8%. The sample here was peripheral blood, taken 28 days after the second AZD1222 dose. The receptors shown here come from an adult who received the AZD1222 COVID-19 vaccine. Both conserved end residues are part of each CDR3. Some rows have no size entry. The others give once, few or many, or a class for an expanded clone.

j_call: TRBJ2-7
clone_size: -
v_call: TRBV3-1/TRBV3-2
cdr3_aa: CASSQDGVEIEQYF

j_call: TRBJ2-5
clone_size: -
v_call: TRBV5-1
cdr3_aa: CASSPGGTPSQETQYF

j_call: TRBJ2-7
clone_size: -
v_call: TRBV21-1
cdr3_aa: CASRALGQPTDYEQYF

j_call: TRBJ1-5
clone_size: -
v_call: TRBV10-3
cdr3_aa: CAISTLGGSQPQHF

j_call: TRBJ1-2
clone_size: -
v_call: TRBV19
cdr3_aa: CATEGRNLVYGYTF

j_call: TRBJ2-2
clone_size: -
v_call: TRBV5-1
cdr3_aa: CASRPGRGVNTGELFF

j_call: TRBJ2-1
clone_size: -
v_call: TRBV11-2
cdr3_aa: CASSSTSGVAYNEQFF

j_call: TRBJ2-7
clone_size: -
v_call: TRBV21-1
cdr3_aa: CASSTQGNYEQYF

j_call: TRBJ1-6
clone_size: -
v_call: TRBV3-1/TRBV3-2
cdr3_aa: CASSHGTASPLHF

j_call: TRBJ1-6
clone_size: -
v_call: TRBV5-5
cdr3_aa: CASSGAQGAVTPLHF

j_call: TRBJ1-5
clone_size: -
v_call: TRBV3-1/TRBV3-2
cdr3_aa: CASSHNPQTTKDQPQHF

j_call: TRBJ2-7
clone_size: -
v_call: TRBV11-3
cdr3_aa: CASSNDKNSYEQYF

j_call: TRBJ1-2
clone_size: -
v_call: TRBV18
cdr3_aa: CASSPGQGRFYGYTF

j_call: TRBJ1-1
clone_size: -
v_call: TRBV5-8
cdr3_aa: CASSLAGNLNTEAFF

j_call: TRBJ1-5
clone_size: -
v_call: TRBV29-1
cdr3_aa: CSAQAGDQPQHF

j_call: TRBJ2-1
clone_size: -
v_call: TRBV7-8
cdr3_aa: CASSLLPSGGFNEQFF

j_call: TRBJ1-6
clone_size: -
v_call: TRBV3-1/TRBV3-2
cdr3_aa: CASTGTGHSPLHF

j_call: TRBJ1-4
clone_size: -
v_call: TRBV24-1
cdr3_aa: CATSARDRIPEKLFF

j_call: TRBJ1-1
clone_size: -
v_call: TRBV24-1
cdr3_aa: CATSEGSGRHEAFF

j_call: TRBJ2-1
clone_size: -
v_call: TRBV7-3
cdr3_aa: CASSRGTTRTEQFF

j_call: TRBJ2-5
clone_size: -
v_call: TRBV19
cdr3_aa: CASSIELAGLKTQYF

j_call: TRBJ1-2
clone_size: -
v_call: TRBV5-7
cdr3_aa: CASSRREGASYGYTF

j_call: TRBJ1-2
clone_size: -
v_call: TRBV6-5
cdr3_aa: CASSWRNGFGYTF

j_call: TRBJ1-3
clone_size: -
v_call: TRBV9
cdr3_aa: CASSVEGDPSGNTIYF

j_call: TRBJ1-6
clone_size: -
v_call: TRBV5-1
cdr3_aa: CASRPGQASSYNSPLHF

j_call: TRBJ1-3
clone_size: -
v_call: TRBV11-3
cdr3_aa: CASSLDTGANSGNTIYF

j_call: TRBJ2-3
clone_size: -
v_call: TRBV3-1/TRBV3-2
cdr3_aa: CASTDLPGLADTQYF

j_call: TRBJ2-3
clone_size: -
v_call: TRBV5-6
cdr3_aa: CASSIYTDTQYF

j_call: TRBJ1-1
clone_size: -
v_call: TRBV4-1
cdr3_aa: CASSQDGGAGRNTEAFF

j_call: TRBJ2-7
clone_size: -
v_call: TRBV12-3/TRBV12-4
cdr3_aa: CASSSATYEQYF

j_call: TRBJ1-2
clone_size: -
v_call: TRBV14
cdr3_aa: CASSQDRLYGYTF

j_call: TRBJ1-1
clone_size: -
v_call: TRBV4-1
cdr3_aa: CASSQRQGGGNTEAFF

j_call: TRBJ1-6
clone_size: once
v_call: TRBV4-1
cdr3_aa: CASSQNLAGMTVNSPLHF

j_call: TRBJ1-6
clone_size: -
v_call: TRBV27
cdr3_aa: CASRSGMSAYNSPLHF

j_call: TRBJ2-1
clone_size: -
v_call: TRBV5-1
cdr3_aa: CASSRDSSDEQFF

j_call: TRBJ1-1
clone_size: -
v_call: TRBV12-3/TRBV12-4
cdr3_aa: CASSWGPNTEAFF

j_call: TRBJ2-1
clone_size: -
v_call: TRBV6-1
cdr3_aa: CASSEARSGGGNEQFF

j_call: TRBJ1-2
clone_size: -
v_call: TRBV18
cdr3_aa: CASSSLASGGSYGYTF

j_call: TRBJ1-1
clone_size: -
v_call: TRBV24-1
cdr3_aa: CATRSQGSAEAFF

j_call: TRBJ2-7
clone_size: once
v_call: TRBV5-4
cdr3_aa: CASSFGGAGLVYEQYF

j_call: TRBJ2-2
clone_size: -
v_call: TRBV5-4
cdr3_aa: CASSSIPSAGELFF

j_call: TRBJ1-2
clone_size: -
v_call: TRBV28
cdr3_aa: CASSLIGFAYGYTF

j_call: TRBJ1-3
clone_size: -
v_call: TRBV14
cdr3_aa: CASSRRQGGNTIYF

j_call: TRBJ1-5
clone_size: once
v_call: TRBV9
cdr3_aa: CASSDRANMDQPQHF

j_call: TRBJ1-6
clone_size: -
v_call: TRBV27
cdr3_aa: CASSTGASGPLHF

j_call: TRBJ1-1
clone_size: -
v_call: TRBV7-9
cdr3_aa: CASSLVLGRPTLAFF

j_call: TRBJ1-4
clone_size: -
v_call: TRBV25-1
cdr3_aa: CASSEKKPLRGDEKLFF

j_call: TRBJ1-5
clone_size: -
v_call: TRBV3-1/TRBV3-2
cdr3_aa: CASSGPPGGVDQPQHF

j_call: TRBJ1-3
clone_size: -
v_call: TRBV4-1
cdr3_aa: CASSGGQGYGNTIYF

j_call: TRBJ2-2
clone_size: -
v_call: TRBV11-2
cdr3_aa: CASSLSGGPTGELFF

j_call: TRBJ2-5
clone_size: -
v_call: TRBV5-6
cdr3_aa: CASSLKNQETQYF

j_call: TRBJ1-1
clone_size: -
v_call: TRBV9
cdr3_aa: CASSARQGSYTEAFF

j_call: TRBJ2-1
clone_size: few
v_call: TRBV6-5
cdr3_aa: CASSPSGDAYNEQFF

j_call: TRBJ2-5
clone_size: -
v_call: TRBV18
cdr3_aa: CASSNFAPGQGQETQYF

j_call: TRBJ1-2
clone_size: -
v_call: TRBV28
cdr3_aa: CAIPWTGGYGYTF

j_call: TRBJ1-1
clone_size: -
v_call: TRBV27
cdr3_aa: CASSLRSQREAFF

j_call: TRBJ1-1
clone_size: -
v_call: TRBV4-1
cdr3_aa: CASSQDIGTGGAFF

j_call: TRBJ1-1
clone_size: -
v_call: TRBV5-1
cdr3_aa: CASSGGQSMNTEAFF

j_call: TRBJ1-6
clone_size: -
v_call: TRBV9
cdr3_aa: CASSVQGGMGTPLHF